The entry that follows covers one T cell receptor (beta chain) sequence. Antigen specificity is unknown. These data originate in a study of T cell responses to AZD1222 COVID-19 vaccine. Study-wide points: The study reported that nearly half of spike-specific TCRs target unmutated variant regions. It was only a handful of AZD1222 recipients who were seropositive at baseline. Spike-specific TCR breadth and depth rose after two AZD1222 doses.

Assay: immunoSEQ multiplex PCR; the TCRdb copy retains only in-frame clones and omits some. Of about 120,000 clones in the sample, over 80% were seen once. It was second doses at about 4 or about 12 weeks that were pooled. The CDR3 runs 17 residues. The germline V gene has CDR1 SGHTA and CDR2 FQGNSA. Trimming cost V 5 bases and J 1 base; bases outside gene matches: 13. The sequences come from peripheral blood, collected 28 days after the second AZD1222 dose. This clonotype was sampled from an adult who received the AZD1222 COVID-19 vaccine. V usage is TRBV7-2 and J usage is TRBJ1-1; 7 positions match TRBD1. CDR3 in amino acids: CASSPGAGGLKNTEAFF. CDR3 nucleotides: TGTGCCAGCAGCCCGGGGGCAGGGGGGTTAAAGAACACTGAAGCTTTCTTT. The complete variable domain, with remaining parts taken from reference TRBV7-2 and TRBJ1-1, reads GAGVSQSPSNKVTEKGKDVELRCDPISGHTALYWYRQSLGQGLEFLIYFQGNSAPDKSGLPSDRFSAERTGGSVSTLTIQRTQQEDSAVYLCASSPGAGGLKNTEAFFGQGTRLTVV.